The 2 T cell receptor beta chains given below trace back to one sample, sequenced in a study of T-cell reconstitution after alpha-beta-depleted transplantation in children. Unique molecular identifiers were used to barcode this TCRbeta library. MiXCR, run by TCRdb on the PCR reads, gives a single entry per CDR3 protein. The sample gives some 490,000 distinct CDR3 sequences, around 12% of which show up once; about 5% is in the top ten. The input for sequencing was PBMCs from the stem cell graft donor, taken from the stem cell graft. The source is a human donor who donated a stem cell graft to a child with combined immunodeficiency.

This chain uses TRBV4-3 with TRBJ2-3; 11 nucleotides match TRBD2. Germline assignment: CDR1 LGHNA and CDR2 YSLEER. V lost 3 bases, J lost 6 bases, and 5 bases stayed unmatched. The CDR3 extends over 15 amino acids. The CDR3 here is CASSHPGLADDTQYF. CDR3 in DNA: TGCGCCAGCAGCCATCCGGGACTAGCGGACGATACGCAGTATTTT.

This clonotype appeared a single time. With a much larger clone just one base away, this may be a read error. The chain uses TRBV11-3 and TRBJ2-6; TRBD1 is a possible D gene (5 bases). CDR1 and CDR2 from the germline V gene are SGHNT and YENEEA. This CDR3 has 16 residues. CDR3: CASSSRQRSGANVVTF. The CDR3, as DNA: TGTGCCAGCAGCTCTCGACAGCGCTCTGGGGCCAACGTCGTGACTTTC. Using reference TRBV11-3 and TRBJ2-6 for the parts outside the CDR3, the full variable domain is EAGVVQSPRYKIIEKKQPVAFWCNPISGHNTLYWYLQNLGQGPELLIRYENEEAVDDSQLPKDRFSAERLKGVDSTLKIQPAELGDSAVYLCASSSRQRSGANVVTFGAGSRLTVL.